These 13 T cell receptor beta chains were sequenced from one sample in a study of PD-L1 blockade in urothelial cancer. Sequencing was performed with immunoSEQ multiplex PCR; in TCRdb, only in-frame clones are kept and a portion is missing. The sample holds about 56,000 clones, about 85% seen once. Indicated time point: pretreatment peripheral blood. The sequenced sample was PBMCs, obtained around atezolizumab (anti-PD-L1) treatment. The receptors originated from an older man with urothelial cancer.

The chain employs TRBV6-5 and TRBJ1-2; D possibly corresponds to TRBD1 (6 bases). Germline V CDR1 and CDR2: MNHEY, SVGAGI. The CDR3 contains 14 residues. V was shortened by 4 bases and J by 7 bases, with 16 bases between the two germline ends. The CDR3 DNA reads TGTGCCAGCAGTTCCGCCACGGGGGGCAGTGGCTACACCTTC. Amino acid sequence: CASSSATGGSGYTF.

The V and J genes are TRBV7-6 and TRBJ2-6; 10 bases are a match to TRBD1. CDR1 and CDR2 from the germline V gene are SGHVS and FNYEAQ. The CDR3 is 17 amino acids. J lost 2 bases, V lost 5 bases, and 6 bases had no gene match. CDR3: CASSPWTGGAGANVLTF. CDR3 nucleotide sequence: TGTGCCAGCAGCCCCTGGACAGGGGGGGCTGGGGCCAACGTCCTGACTTTC. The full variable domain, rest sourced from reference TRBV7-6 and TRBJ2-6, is GAGVSQSPRYKVTKRGQDVALRCDPISGHVSLYWYRQALGQGPEFLTYFNYEAQQDKSGLPNDRFSAERPEGSISTLTIQRTEQRDSAMYRCASSPWTGGAGANVLTFGAGSRLTVL.

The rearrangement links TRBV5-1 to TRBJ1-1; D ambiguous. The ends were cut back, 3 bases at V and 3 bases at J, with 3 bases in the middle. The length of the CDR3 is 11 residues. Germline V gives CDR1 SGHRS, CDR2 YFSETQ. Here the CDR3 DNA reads TGCGCCAGCAGCTCGTACACTGAAGCTTTCTTT. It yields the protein CASSSYTEAFF.

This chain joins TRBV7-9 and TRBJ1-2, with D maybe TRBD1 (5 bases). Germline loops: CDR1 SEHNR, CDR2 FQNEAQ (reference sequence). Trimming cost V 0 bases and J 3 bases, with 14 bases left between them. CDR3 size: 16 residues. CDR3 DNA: TGTGCCAGCAGCTTAGCGGGGCAGGGCCTGGACTATGGCTACACCTTC. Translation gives CASSLAGQGLDYGYTF.

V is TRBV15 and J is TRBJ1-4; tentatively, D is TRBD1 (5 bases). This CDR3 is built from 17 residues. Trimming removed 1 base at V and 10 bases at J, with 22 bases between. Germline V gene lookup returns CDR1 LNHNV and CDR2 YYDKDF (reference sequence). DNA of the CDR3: TGTGCCACCAGCAGAGCCCCCCTCGGGGGGAGTGAGGGAAAACTGTTTTTT. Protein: CATSRAPLGGSEGKLFF. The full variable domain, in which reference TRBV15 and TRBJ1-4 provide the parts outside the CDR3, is DAMVIQNPRYQVTQFGKPVTLSCSQTLNHNVMYWYQQKSSQAPKLLFHYYDKDFNNEADTPDNFQSRRPNTSFCFLDIRSPGLGDTAMYLCATSRAPLGGSEGKLFFGSGTQLSVL.

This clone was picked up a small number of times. The CDR3 loop is CASNQGWPDTQYF. The CDR3 bases are TGTGCCAGTAACCAGGGATGGCCAGATACGCAGTATTTT. J is TRBJ2-3 and V is TRBV19, with D perhaps TRBD1 (5 bases). The V end lost 7 bases, the J end lost 4 bases, and 12 bases lay between the germline ends. This CDR3 has 13 amino acids. Germline-derived CDR1 and CDR2 are LNHDA and SQIVND (reference sequence).

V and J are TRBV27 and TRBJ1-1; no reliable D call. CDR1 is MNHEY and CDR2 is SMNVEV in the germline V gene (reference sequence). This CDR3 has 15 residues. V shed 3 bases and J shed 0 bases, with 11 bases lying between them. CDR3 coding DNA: TGTGCCAGCAGTTTGTACAGAAACATGAACACTGAAGCTTTCTTT. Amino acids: CASSLYRNMNTEAFF.

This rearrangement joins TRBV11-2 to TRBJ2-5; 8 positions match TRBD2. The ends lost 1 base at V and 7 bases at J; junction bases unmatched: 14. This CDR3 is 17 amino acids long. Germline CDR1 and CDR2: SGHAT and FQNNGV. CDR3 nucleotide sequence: TGTGCCAGCAGCTTAGCAGAGACTAGCGTTGCTCGGGGGACCCAGTACTTC. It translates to CASSLAETSVARGTQYF.

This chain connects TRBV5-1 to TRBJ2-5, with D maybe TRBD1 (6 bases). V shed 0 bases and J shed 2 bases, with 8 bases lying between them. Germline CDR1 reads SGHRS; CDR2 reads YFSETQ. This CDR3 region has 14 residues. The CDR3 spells CASSLVDSQETQYF. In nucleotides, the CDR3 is TGCGCCAGCAGCTTGGTGGACAGTCAAGAGACCCAGTACTTC.

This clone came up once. CDR3 loop: CAWKVAYEQFF. CDR3 nucleotide sequence: TGTGCCTGGAAAGTGGCTTATGAGCAGTTCTTC. This sequence joins TRBV30 and TRBJ2-1; D unclear. Trimming removed 4 bases from V and 8 bases from J, with 9 bases in between. This CDR3 comprises 11 residues. Germline lookup yields CDR1 GTSNPN and CDR2 SVGIG (reference sequence).

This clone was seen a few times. The CDR3 loop reads CSVEDHSPNYYTGTGYEQYF. The CDR3 DNA reads as TGCAGCGTTGAAGATCACTCCCCCAACTATTACACCGGGACAGGGTACGAGCAGTACTTC. This chain connects TRBV29-1 to TRBJ2-7; TRBD1 matches at 9 bases. After removal of 0 bases from V and 4 bases from J, the junction contained 22 bases not matched to a gene. The germline gives CDR1 SQVTM, CDR2 ANQGSEA. The CDR3 is 20 amino acids.

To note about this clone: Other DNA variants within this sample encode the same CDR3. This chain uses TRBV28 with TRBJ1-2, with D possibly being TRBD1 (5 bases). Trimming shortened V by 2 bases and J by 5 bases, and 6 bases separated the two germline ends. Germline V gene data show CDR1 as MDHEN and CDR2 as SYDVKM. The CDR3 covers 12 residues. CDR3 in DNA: TGTGCCAGCAGTTTACAGGGATATGGCTACACCTTC. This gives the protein CASSLQGYGYTF.

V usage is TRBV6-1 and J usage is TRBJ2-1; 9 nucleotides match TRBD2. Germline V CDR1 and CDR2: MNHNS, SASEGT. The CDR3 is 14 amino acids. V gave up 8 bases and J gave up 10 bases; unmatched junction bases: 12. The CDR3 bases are TGTGCCAGCCCCTCAGGCGGGAGGGTATGGGAGCAGTTCTTC. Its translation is CASPSGGRVWEQFF.